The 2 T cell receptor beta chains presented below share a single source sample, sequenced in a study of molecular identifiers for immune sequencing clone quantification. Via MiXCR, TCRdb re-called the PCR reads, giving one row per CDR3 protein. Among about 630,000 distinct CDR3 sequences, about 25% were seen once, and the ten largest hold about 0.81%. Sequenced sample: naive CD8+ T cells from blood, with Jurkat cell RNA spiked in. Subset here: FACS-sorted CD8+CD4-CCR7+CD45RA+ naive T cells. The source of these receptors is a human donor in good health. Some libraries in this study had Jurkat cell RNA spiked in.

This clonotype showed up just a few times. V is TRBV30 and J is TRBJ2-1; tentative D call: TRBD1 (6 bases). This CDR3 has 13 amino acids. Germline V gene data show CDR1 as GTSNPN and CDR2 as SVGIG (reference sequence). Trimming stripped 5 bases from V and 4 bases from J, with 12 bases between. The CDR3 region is CAWGEGGYNEQFF. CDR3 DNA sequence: TGTGCCTGGGGGGAAGGGGGATACAATGAGCAGTTCTTC.

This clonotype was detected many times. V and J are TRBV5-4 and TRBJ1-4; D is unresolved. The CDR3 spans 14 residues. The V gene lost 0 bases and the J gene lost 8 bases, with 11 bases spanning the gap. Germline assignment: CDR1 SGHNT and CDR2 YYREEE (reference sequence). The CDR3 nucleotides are TGTGCCAGCAGCTTGGACCAGTCTGTGGAAAAACTGTTTTTT. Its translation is CASSLDQSVEKLFF.